A selection of T cell receptor beta chains follows, all from one sample in a study of PD-1 blockade in mismatch repair-deficient tumors. Libraries were prepared by immunoSEQ multiplex PCR; TCRdb keeps only in-frame clonotypes and omits some of them. The sample holds 100,000 to 150,000 clones; around nine tenths are singletons and the top ten take 12%. The material was peripheral blood, obtained just over 70 weeks after starting pembrolizumab. These receptors originate from an adult with mismatch repair-deficient cancer. CDR3s include the opening cysteine and the closing phenylalanine or tryptophan. D genes are given only for firm matches. Clone size is not always given. Where it is, it says once, few, many or a class for expanded clones.

TRBV11-3	TRBJ2-3	NA	TRBD2	CASSLDLLAEPLSTDTQYF	TGTGCCAGCAGCTTAGATCTACTAGCGGAGCCGTTAAGCACAGATACGCAGTATTTT
TRBV4-3	TRBJ2-3	NA	NA	CASSPGPGTDTQYF	TGCGCCAGCAGCCCTGGGCCAGGAACAGATACGCAGTATTTT
TRBV6-1	TRBJ1-1	NA	NA	CALWKDGSTEAFF	TGTGCCCTCTGGAAAGACGGGTCCACTGAAGCTTTCTTT
TRBV6-5	TRBJ1-2	NA	NA	CASKGWYGYTF	TGTGCCAGCAAAGGGTGGTATGGCTACACCTTC
TRBV6-5	TRBJ2-3	once	NA	CASSPRTGGTDTQYF	TGTGCCAGCAGTCCTCGTACGGGCGGCACAGATACGCAGTATTTT
TRBV6-5	TRBJ1-4	NA	NA	CASSSYATVTNEKLFF	TGTGCCAGCAGTTCTTATGCGACAGTAACTAATGAAAAACTGTTTTTT
TRBV12-5	TRBJ2-7	NA	NA	CASGDSSSYEQYF	TGTGCTAGTGGGGACAGCAGCTCCTACGAGCAGTACTTC
TRBV19	TRBJ2-2	NA	TRBD1	CASSMWDRANTGELFF	TGTGCCAGTAGTATGTGGGACAGAGCGAACACCGGGGAGCTGTTTTTT
TRBV4-3	TRBJ2-7	NA	NA	CASSQDRRQYYEQYF	TGCGCCAGCAGCCAAGATCGAAGGCAGTACTACGAGCAGTACTTC
TRBV6-1	TRBJ2-7	NA	TRBD2	CASSGRLAGGWEQYF	TGTGCCAGCAGTGGGCGCTTAGCGGGAGGATGGGAGCAGTACTTC
TRBV15	TRBJ2-5	NA	TRBD2	CATSRDQTSGRGQETQYF	TGTGCCACCAGCAGAGATCAGACTAGCGGGAGAGGCCAAGAGACCCAGTACTTC
TRBV11-2	TRBJ2-1	few	TRBD1	CATTPGTDNEQFF	TGTGCCACCACACCCGGGACAGACAATGAGCAGTTCTTC
TRBV30	TRBJ1-1	NA	NA	CAWTEPGRLNTEAFF	TGTGCCTGGACCGAACCCGGCAGACTGAACACTGAAGCTTTCTTT
TRBV28	TRBJ2-5	NA	NA	CASSYSWDGQETQYF	TGTGCCAGCAGTTATTCCTGGGACGGCCAAGAGACCCAGTACTTC
TRBV2	TRBJ2-2	NA	TRBD2	CASSDPTSGRNTGELFF	TGTGCCAGCAGTGACCCTACTAGCGGGAGAAACACCGGGGAGCTGTTTTTT
TRBV28	TRBJ2-7	NA	TRBD1	CASSSLDRNYEQYF	TGTGCCAGCAGTTCCCTGGACAGGAACTACGAGCAGTACTTC
TRBV29-1	TRBJ2-1	NA	TRBD1	CSVDATAPATSDRVNEQFF	TGCAGCGTTGACGCAACGGCCCCCGCCACTTCAGACAGGGTGAATGAGCAGTTCTTC
TRBV30	TRBJ2-7	NA	NA	CAWSWQAYEQYF	TGTGCCTGGAGTTGGCAAGCCTACGAGCAGTACTTC
TRBV13	TRBJ2-3	NA	TRBD2	CASSPQVASGPESTDTQYF	TGTGCCAGCAGCCCTCAGGTGGCTAGCGGGCCTGAATCCACAGATACGCAGTATTTT
TRBV27	TRBJ1-5	NA	NA	CASSLGGDQPQHF	TGTGCCAGCAGTTTAGGGGGAGATCAGCCCCAGCATTTT
TRBV7-9	TRBJ2-7	NA	TRBD1	CASSGTGKEQYF	TGTGCCAGCAGTGGGACAGGGAAGGAGCAGTACTTC
TRBV29-1	TRBJ2-3	NA	NA	CSVEDPGDFSSTDTQYF	TGCAGCGTTGAAGACCCGGGCGACTTTTCTAGCACAGATACGCAGTATTTT
TRBV30	TRBJ2-3	NA	TRBD2	CAWSPASGRGDTQYF	TGTGCCTGGAGTCCGGCTAGCGGGAGGGGAGATACGCAGTATTTT
TRBV27	TRBJ2-7	NA	TRBD1	CASSSIAGQGFDEQYF	TGTGCCAGCAGTTCAATCGCGGGACAGGGGTTCGACGAGCAGTACTTC
TRBV10-3	TRBJ2-7	NA	NA	CAITRTSAHDYEQYF	TGTGCCATCACAAGAACCTCGGCGCACGACTACGAGCAGTACTTC
TRBV4-1	TRBJ2-3	NA	TRBD2	CASSGLAGGVDTQYF	TGCGCCAGCAGCGGACTAGCGGGAGGAGTAGATACGCAGTATTTT
TRBV6-5	TRBJ2-6	NA	NA	CASSYSSESGANVLTF	TGTGCCAGCAGTTACTCTTCGGAATCAGGGGCCAACGTCCTGACTTTC
TRBV7-2	TRBJ2-1	NA	NA	CASRQSGSTMRQFF	TGTGCCAGCAGACAAAGCGGGTCCACAATGAGGCAGTTCTTC
TRBV15	TRBJ2-1	NA	NA	CATSRDRGNEQFF	TGTGCCACCAGCAGAGATAGGGGCAATGAGCAGTTCTTC
TRBV4-1	TRBJ2-1	NA	TRBD2	CASSQKGLGNNEQFF	TGCGCCAGCAGCCAGAAGGGACTAGGAAACAATGAGCAGTTCTTC
TRBV5-1	TRBJ2-7	NA	NA	CASSLTPYEQYF	TGCGCCAGCAGCCTAACACCTTACGAGCAGTACTTC
TRBV7-9	TRBJ2-7	NA	TRBD1	CASSLDPDRTKQYF	TGTGCCAGCAGCTTAGACCCGGACAGGACGAAGCAGTACTTC
TRBV10-2	TRBJ2-3	NA	NA	CASSERVEGTDTQYF	TGCGCCAGCAGTGAGAGGGTTGAGGGCACAGATACGCAGTATTTT
TRBV27	TRBJ2-1	NA	NA	CASSFGRRDNEQFF	TGTGCCAGCAGTTTCGGGCGCCGGGACAATGAGCAGTTCTTC
TRBV4-2	TRBJ2-1	few	TRBD2	CASSRQSTSGYNEQFF	TGTGCCAGCAGCCGACAAAGCACTAGCGGTTACAATGAGCAGTTCTTC
TRBV4-3	TRBJ1-5	NA	TRBD1	CASSQDTGGERGYNQPQHF	TGCGCCAGCAGCCAAGATACAGGGGGGGAGAGGGGCTACAATCAGCCCCAGCATTTT
TRBV30	TRBJ2-7	few	NA	CAWNSGLSYEQYF	TGTGCCTGGAACTCAGGACTCTCCTACGAGCAGTACTTC
TRBV2	TRBJ2-3	NA	NA	CASSVFYGTDTQYF	TGTGCCAGCAGCGTCTTTTATGGCACAGATACGCAGTATTTT
TRBV29-1	TRBJ1-2	NA	NA	CSVDGPDSRTSWHGYTF	TGCAGCGTTGACGGACCGGACAGCCGAACCTCGTGGCATGGCTACACCTTC
TRBV27	TRBJ2-1	NA	TRBD2	CASSSGGWTYNEQFF	TGTGCCAGCAGCTCGGGGGGATGGACCTACAATGAGCAGTTCTTC
TRBV30	TRBJ2-3	NA	TRBD2	CAWTGTSVTDTQYF	TGTGCCTGGACCGGGACTAGCGTCACAGATACGCAGTATTTT
TRBV10-1	TRBJ1-1	NA	NA	CASSGNRGNTEAFF	TGCGCCAGCAGTGGGAACCGGGGGAACACTGAAGCTTTCTTT
TRBV7-2	TRBJ2-7	NA	TRBD1	CASSGDRSYEQYF	TGTGCCAGCAGCGGGGACAGGTCCTACGAGCAGTACTTC
TRBV4-3	TRBJ2-3	NA	TRBD2	CASSRTSGFTDTQYF	TGCGCCAGCAGCCGGACTAGCGGGTTCACAGATACGCAGTATTTT
TRBV30	TRBJ2-3	NA	NA	CAWSEGLALPDTQYF	TGTGCCTGGAGTGAAGGGCTAGCGTTGCCAGATACGCAGTATTTT
TRBV5-1	TRBJ2-3	NA	TRBD1	CASSLMGQGGTDTQYF	TGCGCCAGCAGCTTAATGGGACAGGGGGGAACAGATACGCAGTATTTT
TRBV5-1	TRBJ2-6	NA	NA	CASSSRSSGANVLTF	TGCGCCAGCAGTTCTCGTAGCTCTGGGGCCAACGTCCTGACTTTC
TRBV5-1	TRBJ2-4	NA	NA	CASSLYQGLAKNIQYF	TGCGCCAGCAGCTTGTATCAGGGTCTGGCCAAAAACATTCAGTACTTC
TRBV27	TRBJ2-3	NA	NA	CASSSDRLAASTDTQYF	TGTGCCAGCAGTTCAGACAGGTTAGCGGCTAGCACAGATACGCAGTATTTT